The 7 T cell receptor beta chains below come from one sample, sequenced in a study of T cells in localized non-small cell lung cancer. Sequencing used immunoSEQ multiplex PCR; TCRdb keeps in-frame clones, though not all of them. The data contain under 5,500 clones, approximately 93% of them singletons. Specimen: peripheral blood, collected before any cancer treatment. The receptors derive from a woman aged 35 to 69 with stage I lung adenocarcinoma.

The V and J genes are TRBV5-6 and TRBJ2-7; 8 bases are a match to TRBD1. With V trimmed by 2 bases and J by 3 bases, 10 bases remained unmatched. This CDR3 spans 16 amino acids. Looked up from germline, CDR1 is SGHDT and CDR2 is YYEEEE. CDR3 bases: TGTGCCAGCAGCTTTATGCGACAGGGGCCCTACTACGAGCAGTACTTC. Translation: CASSFMRQGPYYEQYF.

This chain connects TRBV27 to TRBJ2-5; no clear D. The CDR3 is made up of 13 amino acids. Germline assignment: CDR1 MNHEY and CDR2 SMNVEV (reference sequence). V shed 5 bases and J shed 5 bases, with 12 bases lying between them. The CDR3 sequence is CASSPTTWETQYF. DNA of the CDR3: TGTGCCAGCAGTCCAACTACCTGGGAGACCCAGTACTTC.

The rearrangement links TRBV6-6 to TRBJ2-3, with TRBD1 identical over 9 bases. The J segment lost 10 bases and the V segment lost 6 bases, leaving 14 bases of the junction unmatched. The germline V gene has CDR1 MNHNY and CDR2 SVGAGI (reference sequence). The length of the CDR3 is 15 residues. The CDR3 nucleotides read TGTGCCAGCAGCCCGCCGGGACAGGGCGGAGAGGCGCAGTATTTT. This translates into CASSPPGQGGEAQYF.

CDR3 DNA sequence: TGTGCCTGGATATCATGGACAGGCAGTTCCCTCACTGAAGCTTTCTTT. The encoded protein is CAWISWTGSSLTEAFF. The chain is built from TRBV30 and TRBJ1-1; TRBD1 matches 7 bases. The CDR3 contains 16 residues. Germline V lookup: CDR1 GTSNPN, CDR2 SVGIG (reference sequence). V was clipped by 4 bases and J by 4 bases; unmatched bases: 15.

This chain connects TRBV4-1 to TRBJ2-3, with unresolved D. The germline V gene has CDR1 MGHRA and CDR2 YSYEKL. Between the trimmed V and J ends, which lost 4 bases and 4 bases, there was a span of 15 bases. The CDR3 loop spans 15 amino acids. As DNA, the CDR3 is TGCGCCAGCAGCCGCGGTCTAGGTGGGGCAGATACGCAGTATTTT. As protein: CASSRGLGGADTQYF.

The rearrangement links TRBV5-1 to TRBJ2-7; a weak D match, TRBD1 (7 bases). Per the germline V gene, CDR1 is SGHRS and CDR2 is YFSETQ. CDR3 length equals 13 residues. V was clipped by 7 bases and J by 6 bases, with 17 bases between them. The CDR3 DNA reads TGCGCCAGCTCTCCTCAGCAGGGGGGCGAGCAGTACTTC. Its translation: CASSPQQGGEQYF.

The CDR3 sequence: CAISDIAMANNYGYTF. DNA for the CDR3: TGTGCCATCAGTGACATAGCCATGGCGAACAACTATGGCTACACCTTC. The chain links TRBV10-3 to TRBJ1-2, with D hard to call. The V end was cut by 3 bases, the J end by 2 bases, with 16 bases between. The CDR3 is 16 residues long. CDR1 ENHRY and CDR2 SYGVKD come from the germline V gene.